This T cell receptor beta chain was recorded in a study of cytomegalovirus exposure and HLA in healthy donors. Study context: Of the donors genotyped, several hundred in all, around 76% fell in the Caucasian-associated ancestry cluster. Study-wide findings and caveats: In an earlier analysis, productive rearrangement rates for most beta V segments clustered near 87% or 30%.

The PCR contained 60 Vbeta and 13 Jbeta primers. The method was immunoSEQ multiplex PCR; TCRdb's version includes in-frame clones alone and lacks a portion of them. Seen here are more than 130,000 clones, roughly 80% observed once, and the top ten hold around 4.3%. Concerning this clone: Its target is unknown.

The J segment lost 3 bases and the V segment lost 2 bases, leaving 12 bases of the junction unmatched. The germline gives CDR1 SGHTA, CDR2 FQGNSA. The CDR3 totals 17 residues. The chain combines TRBV7-2 with TRBJ2-7; 8 bases are a match to TRBD2. The material sequenced was PBMCs. This sequence was found in a man aged 35-49 years in good health and CMV-seropositive. The CDR3 DNA reads as TGTGCCAGCAGCTTAACGGGGGGGCCGCGGGATAACTACGAGCAGTACTTC. Translating gives CASSLTGGPRDNYEQYF.